The 32 T cell receptor beta chains below come from one sample, sequenced in a study of neurological immune-mediated disorders. TCRdb recomputed calls from the 5' RACE reads with MiXCR, one row per CDR3 protein. The sample holds tens of thousands of distinct CDR3 sequences; about 4.1% are singletons and the top ten take 5% to 7%. The specimen was PBMCs. The receptor source for this set is a man aged 55-75 years with multiple sclerosis.

The chain combines TRBV5-1 with TRBJ1-1; 7 bases fit TRBD1. This CDR3 spans 12 amino acids. With 5 bases clipped from V and 11 bases from J, the junction kept 9 bases outside the gene matches. The germline gives CDR1 SGHRS, CDR2 YFSETQ. CDR3 amino acids: CASRRTGEEAFF. In DNA, the CDR3 is TGCGCCAGCAGGCGAACAGGGGAGGAGGCTTTCTTT.

This clonotype was seen ten or more times. The rearrangement joins TRBV11-2 to TRBJ2-7, with 8 bases fitting TRBD2. Germline-derived CDR1 and CDR2 are SGHAT and FQNNGV. Trimming took 7 bases from V and 6 from J; bases not matched to a gene: 11. The CDR3 consists of 14 residues. The CDR3 DNA follows: TGTGCCAGCACCAGATCGGGGGGGACGGGCGAGCAGTACTTC. Protein sequence: CASTRSGGTGEQYF.

This clonotype was seen at least ten times. This chain connects TRBV4-1 to TRBJ1-1; a weak D match, TRBD1 (5 bases). The CDR3 contains 15 residues. CDR1 and CDR2 (germline): MGHRA, YSYEKL. V was clipped by 1 base and J by 4 bases, with 13 bases between them. CDR3 DNA sequence: TGCGCCAGCAGCCAAGTAAACCCGAGGGGCACTGAAGCTTTCTTT. Translated, it gives CASSQVNPRGTEAFF.

This clonotype was found a few times. This CDR3 is CASSLTAAYEQYF. In nucleotides, the CDR3 is TGTGCCAGCAGCTTAACAGCCGCGTACGAGCAGTACTTC. The chain carries TRBV28 and TRBJ2-7; D remains ambiguous. Trimming pared 6 bases from V and 4 bases from J, leaving 13 bases between. CDR1 MDHEN and CDR2 SYDVKM come from the germline V gene. The CDR3 spans 13 residues.

This clonotype showed up many times. The chain combines TRBV20-1 with TRBJ1-1; D ambiguous. CDR3 length: 13 amino acids. Trimming removed 6 bases from V and 0 bases from J, with 11 bases in between. Germline assignment: CDR1 DFQATT and CDR2 SNEGSKA (reference sequence). This CDR3 is CSAPGLLNTEAFF. The CDR3 DNA reads TGCAGTGCGCCCGGACTACTGAACACTGAAGCTTTCTTT.

This clonotype occurred many times. V gene TRBV12-3 or TRBV12-4 combines with J gene TRBJ2-7; TRBD2 aligns across 9 bases. The CDR3 runs to 15 residues. Trimming removed 4 bases from V and 2 bases from J; junction bases left unmatched: 6. The CDR3 DNA is TGTGCCAGCAGTTCCGGGACTAGCCCTCCCTACGAGCAGTACTTC. Its translation: CASSSGTSPPYEQYF.

This clonotype has ten or more counts. The chain recombines TRBV5-1 with TRBJ1-6; maybe TRBD1 (6 bases). Looked up from germline, CDR1 is SGHRS and CDR2 is YFSETQ. The CDR3 is 15 residues long. Trimming removed 1 base at V and 8 bases at J, with 13 bases between. The CDR3 coding sequence is TGCGCCAGCAGCTTGTTTACAGGGAGGGATTCACCCCTCCACTTT. Protein sequence: CASSLFTGRDSPLHF.

This clonotype occurred many times. The chain employs TRBV5-1 and TRBJ1-4; D unresolved. Trimming cost V 3 bases and J 10 bases, with 10 bases left between them. Germline V CDR1 and CDR2: SGHRS, YFSETQ. The CDR3 covers 12 residues. The CDR3 reads CASSSEGRKLFF. In nucleotides, the CDR3 is TGCGCCAGCAGCTCGGAAGGGAGAAAACTGTTTTTT.

At least ten counts were recorded for this clonotype. V gene TRBV20-1 combines with J gene TRBJ2-7; no reliable D call. CDR3 length: 11 amino acids. V dropped 3 bases and J dropped 5 bases, with 8 bases sitting between them. Germline lookup yields CDR1 DFQATT and CDR2 SNEGSKA (reference sequence). CDR3 nucleotides: TGCAGTGCTAGTACACGGAACGAGCAGTACTTC. It codes for CSASTRNEQYF.

This chain uses TRBV5-5 with TRBJ1-1; D gene unclear. Germline-derived CDR1 and CDR2 are SGHKS and YYEKEE (reference sequence). V dropped 0 bases and J dropped 1 base, with 10 bases sitting between them. The CDR3 is 15 residues long. DNA for the CDR3: TGTGCCAGCAGCTTGGAGAGGATTAAGAACACTGAAGCTTTCTTT. Translated: CASSLERIKNTEAFF.

This clonotype was seen at least ten times. This rearrangement joins TRBV20-1 to TRBJ1-5; the D is unclear. Germline V CDR1 and CDR2: DFQATT, SNEGSKA (reference sequence). Trimming cost V 3 bases and J 0 bases, with 9 bases left between them. The CDR3 consists of 14 residues. The CDR3 coding sequence is TGCAGTGCTAGGATGGTTGATAGCAATCAGCCCCAGCATTTT. Amino acids: CSARMVDSNQPQHF.

This clonotype was counted only a few times. The chain couples TRBV6-1 to TRBJ2-1, with D perhaps TRBD1 or TRBD2 (5 bases each). The V end was cut by 6 bases, the J end by 6 bases, with 24 bases between. CDR1 is MNHNS and CDR2 is SASEGT in the germline V gene. CDR3 length: 17 amino acids. In nucleotides, the CDR3 is TGTGCCAGCAGGCCCCCGGCACGTACTACTGGGGGCAATGAGCAGTTCTTC. Translating it yields CASRPPARTTGGNEQFF.

This clonotype was counted ten times or more. V and J are TRBV27 and TRBJ2-5; TRBD1 is a possible D gene (5 bases). The ends were cut back, 8 bases at V and 5 bases at J, with 9 bases in the middle. The CDR3 has 11 residues. Germline V gene data show CDR1 as MNHEY and CDR2 as SMNVEV (reference sequence). The CDR3 DNA sequence: TGTGCCAGCCGTAAGGGGGAGACCCAGTACTTC. This codes for CASRKGETQYF.

This clonotype was seen at least ten times. V is TRBV30 and J is TRBJ1-2; 8 bases are shared with TRBD1. The CDR3 covers 12 residues. Germline lookup yields CDR1 GTSNPN and CDR2 SVGIG (reference sequence). Unmatched junction bases numbered 5, after V lost 3 bases and J lost 8 bases. Here the CDR3 DNA reads TGTGCCTGGAGCGGACAGGGAAACGGCTACACCTTC. As protein: CAWSGQGNGYTF.

This clonotype was picked up many times. As DNA, the CDR3 is TGTGCCAGCACCTACCGGGACAGGGCAGCCGAGCAGTACTTC. As protein: CASTYRDRAAEQYF. The chain combines TRBV7-2 with TRBJ2-7; 9 positions match TRBD1. The CDR3 consists of 14 residues. V lost 7 bases and J lost 6; bases outside the gene matches: 10. Germline loops: CDR1 SGHTA, CDR2 FQGNSA.

This clonotype was found many times. The genes are TRBV12-3 or TRBV12-4 and TRBJ2-1; D unresolved. The CDR3 has 11 amino acids. Between the trimmed V and J ends, which lost 10 bases and 5 bases, there was a span of 9 bases. CDR3 sequence (DNA): TGTGCCACGACGGCCCACAATGAGCAGTTCTTC. Its translation is CATTAHNEQFF.

This clonotype was recorded many times. J is TRBJ1-4 and V is TRBV6-6; the D is unclear. Per germline, CDR1 MNHNY and CDR2 SVGAGI (reference sequence). The CDR3 contains 16 residues. V lost 4 bases and J 6 bases, leaving 18 bases between the germline ends. For the CDR3, the DNA is TGTGCCAGCAGTTCCCCCACTATCTATGGGGATGAAAAACTGTTTTTT. This sequence encodes CASSSPTIYGDEKLFF.

In its sample, this clonotype was seen a few times. The rearrangement uses TRBV12-3 or TRBV12-4 and TRBJ1-2; no firm D call. V was trimmed by 6 bases and J by 2 bases, leaving 10 bases between them. The CDR3 runs 13 residues. The CDR3 reads CASSNQANYGYTF. The DNA for the CDR3 is TGTGCCAGCAGCAATCAGGCGAACTATGGCTACACCTTC.

This clonotype was counted between two and nine times. This chain links TRBV5-1 with TRBJ2-3; 7 bases are shared with TRBD1. The junction had 8 bases not matched to a gene; V was cut back by 4 bases and J by 3 bases. Germline-derived CDR1 and CDR2 are SGHRS and YFSETQ. The CDR3 length is 15 residues. The CDR3 bases are TGCGCCAGCAGCGGAGCTAGGACAGGTACAGATACGCAGTATTTT. This sequence encodes CASSGARTGTDTQYF.

The table lists this clonotype with many counts. The chain carries TRBV5-6 and TRBJ2-1; 8 nucleotides align to TRBD2. This CDR3 contains 15 residues. J was trimmed by 2 bases and V by 2 bases; bases with no gene match: 3. CDR1 and CDR2 from the germline V gene are SGHDT and YYEEEE. DNA of the CDR3: TGTGCCAGCAGCTTACGGGGGGGCGCCTACAATGAGCAGTTCTTC. Protein: CASSLRGGAYNEQFF.

This clonotype was detected ten times or more. The rearrangement uses TRBV7-2 and TRBJ2-2, with a possible D match to TRBD2 (5 bases). The V end was cut by 7 bases, the J end by 4 bases, with 10 bases between. This CDR3 is 13 amino acids long. CDR1 SGHTA and CDR2 FQGNSA come from the germline V gene. The CDR3 loop reads CASKLVLTGELFF. CDR3 nucleotides: TGTGCCAGCAAACTAGTCCTCACCGGGGAGCTGTTTTTT.

This clonotype showed up many times. This rearrangement joins TRBV6-1 to TRBJ2-1; D not certain. The V end lost 1 base, the J end lost 14 bases, and 18 bases lay between the germline ends. CDR1 MNHNS and CDR2 SASEGT come from the germline V gene. This CDR3 contains 14 residues. CDR3 DNA: TGTGCCAGCAGTGAAGAAGGCAGTACTGCAAAGGAGTTCTTC. This codes for CASSEEGSTAKEFF.

This clonotype was detected ten times or more. The rearrangement uses TRBV27 and TRBJ1-1; maybe TRBD1 (5 bases). CDR1 is MNHEY, CDR2 SMNVEV, per germline (reference sequence). With 4 bases removed from V and 7 bases from J, the gap between germline ends came to 7 bases. This CDR3 has 11 amino acids. This chain's CDR3 is CASSWGDEAFF. CDR3 sequence (DNA): TGTGCCAGCAGTTGGGGGGATGAAGCTTTCTTT.

This clonotype was detected ten times or more. The J gene is TRBJ1-5, the V gene TRBV5-1; D is possibly TRBD1 (5 bases). The V gene's germline CDR1 is SGHRS and CDR2 YFSETQ. Trimming pared 5 bases from V and 6 bases from J, leaving 12 bases between. There are 13 residues in the CDR3. The CDR3 coding sequence is TGCGCCAGCAGTAGCCAGGGACCTCAGCCCCAGCATTTT. It specifies CASSSQGPQPQHF.

This clonotype appeared many times. The chain uses TRBV4-1 and TRBJ2-6, with D tentatively TRBD1 (6 bases). Trimming shortened V by 4 bases and J by 2 bases, and 6 bases separated the two germline ends. The CDR3 is made up of 14 amino acids. Germline V gives CDR1 MGHRA, CDR2 YSYEKL. CDR3 DNA: TGCGCCAGCAGCCCAGGGGCTGGGGCCAACGTCCTGACTTTC. This codes for CASSPGAGANVLTF.

Ten or more counts support this clonotype. The V gene is TRBV20-1, the J gene TRBJ1-1; no reliable D call. This CDR3 spans 13 amino acids. V was trimmed by 6 bases and J by 6 bases, leaving 17 bases between them. Germline assignment: CDR1 DFQATT and CDR2 SNEGSKA (reference sequence). The CDR3 loop reads CSAAFLTGSEAFF. In DNA, the CDR3 is TGCAGTGCCGCCTTTCTTACCGGATCTGAAGCTTTCTTT.

This clonotype appeared many times. Relative to the germline gene, one junction end is altered; a read error may explain this. The chain employs TRBV29-1 and TRBJ2-3, with D maybe TRBD2 (5 bases). The CDR3 contains 12 residues. Germline V lookup: CDR1 SQVTM, CDR2 ANQGSEA. This chain's CDR3 is CSVEATGDTQYF. The DNA of the CDR3 is TGCAGCGTCGAAGCGACGGGGGATACGCAGTATTTT.

This clonotype has a count of ten or more. The gene calls are TRBV12-3 or TRBV12-4 and TRBJ1-1; the D is unclear. Trimming took off 5 bases at V and 8 bases at J, with 24 bases between the two ends. This CDR3 has 16 residues. The CDR3: CASSPTTPERGEEAFF. Here the CDR3 DNA reads TGTGCCAGCAGTCCCACAACACCAGAGCGAGGAGAGGAAGCTTTCTTT.

This clonotype was counted at least ten times. CDR3 in DNA: TGTGCCAGCAGAGGGTACACTGAAGCTTTCTTT. Translated: CASRGYTEAFF. The chain has TRBV25-1 and TRBJ1-1; D is uncertain. The V and J ends lost 6 bases and 3 bases respectively, with 5 bases between them. Germline V CDR1 and CDR2: MGHDK, SYGVNS. The CDR3 has 11 amino acids.

Only a few counts were recorded for this clonotype. V and J are TRBV4-1 and TRBJ2-2, with 7 bases matching TRBD1. CDR3 length: 19 residues. J lost 2 bases, V lost 0 bases, and 12 bases had no gene match. Germline CDR1 reads MGHRA; CDR2 reads YSYEKL. The CDR3 region has the DNA TGCGCCAGCAGCCAAGATGTGGCTCAAGGGACAGCAAACACCGGGGAGCTGTTTTTT. It encodes CASSQDVAQGTANTGELFF.

The table lists this clonotype with a few counts. The gene calls are TRBV7-8 and TRBJ1-4; D unclear. Trimming pared 7 bases from V and 4 bases from J, leaving 13 bases between. The CDR3 loop spans 14 amino acids. Germline V gene data show CDR1 as SGHVS and CDR2 as FQNEAQ. The CDR3 reads CASTANSINEKLFF. CDR3 bases: TGTGCCAGCACCGCGAATAGTATTAATGAAAAACTGTTTTTT.

This clonotype was seen only a few times. The chain employs TRBV7-3 and TRBJ2-5; 11 bases align to TRBD2. Germline V CDR1 and CDR2: SGHTA, FQGTGA. The CDR3 contains 22 residues. V shed 1 base and J 4 bases; nucleotides not matched to a gene: 23. CDR3 sequence: CASSLRLAGGPLIGVPLETQYF. CDR3 nucleotides: TGTGCCAGCAGCTTAAGGCTAGCGGGGGGCCCGTTGATAGGAGTCCCCCTAGAGACCCAGTACTTC. The whole variable domain, filled in from reference TRBV7-3 and TRBJ2-5, reads GAGVSQTPSNKVTEKGKYVELRCDPISGHTALYWYRQSLGQGPEFLIYFQGTGAADDSGLPNDRFFAVRPEGSVSTLKIQRTERGDSAVYLCASSLRLAGGPLIGVPLETQYFGPGTRLLVL.